This TCR beta chain appears in the sequencing data of a study of blood T cell repertoires in COVID-19. V dropped 6 bases and J dropped 3 bases, with 8 bases sitting between them. CDR1 and CDR2 from the germline V gene are MNHEY and SVGAGI. The CDR3 is made up of 12 amino acids. The assay was immunoSEQ multiplex PCR, and TCRdb's table has in-frame clones only and misses some. The repertoire holds 150,000 or so clones, with approximately 80% as singletons. The chain recombines TRBV6-5 with TRBJ1-1; D ambiguous. The receptor was isolated from a man aged 65-85 years who had been exposed to COVID-19. Sequenced material: PBMCs or T cells enriched from blood (not recorded which). The CDR3 DNA reads as TGTGCCAGCAGGGAGACCTACACTGAAGCTTTCTTT. Its translation is CASRETYTEAFF.